This T cell receptor (beta chain) was identified in a study of cytomegalovirus exposure and HLA in healthy donors. Findings of the study overall: TCR beta sequences reportedly predicted the HLA-A and HLA-B alleles of most subjects accurately. Analysis performed later showed TCR beta chains linked to HLA being more clonally expanded than equally common others. V- and J-gene trimming in TCR beta was tied to a missense DCLRE1C variant by an analysis performed later.

The CDR3 spans 15 residues. V lost 5 bases and J lost 8; bases outside the gene matches: 13. Germline CDR1 reads SGHDN; CDR2 reads FVKESK. A note on this clone: Its target is unknown.

The PCR had 60 Vbeta and 13 Jbeta primers. TCRdb keeps only in-frame clones here, not all; method: immunoSEQ multiplex PCR. The table records around 150,000 clones, just under 80% of them present only once. The gene calls are TRBV14 and TRBJ2-5; TRBD1 matches 8 bases. The sequence was collected from a man under 40 in good health and CMV-seronegative. Material: PBMCs. CDR3 nucleotides: TGTGCCAGCAGCAGGGACAGGCCCGAAATAGATACCCAGTACTTC. Amino acids: CASSRDRPEIDTQYF.